This TCR beta chain was obtained from a study of blood T cell repertoires in COVID-19. The CDR3 runs to 12 residues. V dropped 5 bases and J dropped 4 bases, with 8 bases sitting between them. Clones were sequenced by immunoSEQ multiplex PCR, and TCRdb holds only the in-frame ones, with some missing. Among roughly 260,000 clones listed, about 89% were seen once. This receptor was obtained from a man aged 35 to 55 who had recovered from COVID-19. The chain links TRBV12-3 or TRBV12-4 to TRBJ1-1; tentative D call: TRBD1 (6 bases). The sequenced sample was peripheral blood. In DNA, the CDR3 is TGTGCCAGCAGTAGGGGGGGCACTGAAGCTTTCTTT. This encodes CASSRGGTEAFF.